This T cell receptor beta chain comes out of a study of CD8 T cells in ankylosing spondylitis. Notes on the study in general: Reported data indicate significant enrichment of disease-linked clones within matched ankylosing spondylitis synovial fluid. Several highly homologous variants made up a TCR beta motif, and this motif appeared characteristic of ankylosing spondylitis blood. Clones linked to the disease showed a CD8+ phenotype. They occurred at relatively low frequencies in peripheral blood.

This clonotype was seen repeatedly, ten times or more. The antigen remains undetermined. With 3 bases clipped from V and 1 base from J, the junction kept 7 bases outside the gene matches. The CDR3 loop spans 16 amino acids. Germline loops: CDR1 SGDLS, CDR2 YYNGEE. The TCR beta libraries were generated through quantitative 5'-RACE incorporating molecular barcodes. A single record per CDR3 protein comes from TCRdb applying MiXCR to the 5' RACE reads. This table has 150,000 or so distinct CDR3 sequences, 9.8% appearing once. Sample: blood, either unsorted or a sorted T cell fraction (not recorded which). The sequence came from a female donor with ankylosing spondylitis or in good health (not recorded which). This chain links TRBV9 with TRBJ2-7, with TRBD2 matching over 10 bases. The CDR3 reads CASSDGSSGSSYEQYF. CDR3 in DNA: TGTGCCAGCAGCGACGGTTCTAGCGGGAGTTCCTACGAGCAGTACTTC. Full variable domain (missing parts from reference TRBV9 and TRBJ2-7): DSGVTQTPKHLITATGQRVTLRCSPRSGDLSVYWYQQSLDQGLQFLIQYYNGEERAKGNILERFSAQQFPDLHSELNLSSLELGDSALYFCASSDGSSGSSYEQYFGPGTRLTVT.